These T cell receptor beta chains were read from a single sample in a study of CD8 T cells in ankylosing spondylitis. TCRdb recomputed calls from the 5' RACE reads with MiXCR, one row per CDR3 protein. The repertoire holds 200,000 or so distinct CDR3 sequences, approximately 13% seen once, with 8% to 13% in the top ten. Sequencing was performed on blood, either unsorted or a sorted T cell fraction (not recorded which). The origin of the receptors is a female donor with ankylosing spondylitis or in good health (not recorded which). Each CDR3 is given without its conserved first and last residue.

length,V,J,CDR3
12,TRBV20-1,TRBJ1-5,SATTGENNQPQH
12,TRBV20-1,TRBJ2-2,SARDPSYTGELF
10,TRBV20-1,TRBJ1-1,SAPLRDTEAF
13,TRBV30,TRBJ1-5,AWGSSKYSNQPQH
13,TRBV5-1,TRBJ2-1,ASSLAGETYNEQF
13,TRBV12-3/TRBV12-4,TRBJ2-3,ASSLVQGNTDTQY
13,TRBV29-1,TRBJ2-6,SVEDTSSGANVLT
11,TRBV7-2,TRBJ1-1,ASSLGPQRWAF
15,TRBV7-9,TRBJ2-5,ASSLRAATGEQETQY
13,TRBV24-1,TRBJ2-1,ATSSGTGAYNEQF
14,TRBV10-3,TRBJ2-1,ATGDSVGPGVDEQF
13,TRBV7-8,TRBJ2-2,ASSFLDGPGGELF
11,TRBV27,TRBJ2-2,ASSSPRGGELF
10,TRBV3-1,TRBJ1-3,ASSSYGGTIY
16,TRBV5-1,TRBJ2-2,ASRLFLGTSGSSGELF
12,TRBV20-1,TRBJ2-2,STSVGPFTGELF
11,TRBV7-2,TRBJ2-3,ASSFQQQDTQY
15,TRBV12-3/TRBV12-4,TRBJ2-7,ASSLGVAGGVSYEQY